The T cell receptor beta chain under discussion was sequenced for a study of identical twins. General study findings and limits: Memory repertoires lacked the insertion deficit that abundant cord blood beta clonotypes showed.

CDR1 is DFQATT and CDR2 is SNEGSKA in the germline V gene (reference sequence). The ends lost 6 bases at V and 4 bases at J; junction bases unmatched: 8. This CDR3 is 14 amino acids long. From the 5' RACE reads, TCRdb called clonotypes with MiXCR, one entry per CDR3 protein. The sample includes hundreds of thousands of distinct CDR3 sequences, 15% to 20% seen only once; the top ten take about an eighth. In this sample, this clonotype turned up many times. What it binds is unknown. The sample was also linked to a second study, of T cells expressing NK-cell markers.

The rearrangement links TRBV20-1 to TRBJ2-1; 8 bases line up with TRBD1. Sample: PBMCs. The origin of this receptor is a woman younger than 35 in good health. The CDR3 DNA follows: TGCAGTGCCTCAGGGCAGGGGGCATACAATGAGCAGTTCTTC. Amino acid sequence: CSASGQGAYNEQFF.